A selection of T cell receptor beta chains follows, all from one sample in a study of T-cell reconstitution after alpha-beta-depleted transplantation in children. Each CDR3 protein gets one entry after TCRdb re-called the PCR reads with MiXCR. The sample records fewer than 400,000 distinct CDR3 sequences, roughly 21% being singletons. The sample in question was PBMCs, mostly from graft donor cells, obtained 180 days after TCRalphabeta/CD19-depleted stem cell transplant. The source of these receptors is a male patient between 5 and 17 years old who had a stem cell transplant for acute lymphoblastic leukemia, so the T cells may come from the graft donor. Each CDR3 is given with its conserved first and last residue. D genes are given only for firm matches. Clone size is shown for a subset of rows, as once, few, many or a class of expanded clone.

>TRBD1|TRBV27|TRBJ2-4|few
CASSTWDRHHIQYF
TGTGCCAGCAGTACCTGGGACAGGCACCACATTCAGTACTTC
>TRBD1|TRBV4-2|TRBJ1-2|once
CASSQDWTGGFASYGYTF
TGTGCCAGCAGCCAAGATTGGACAGGGGGATTCGCTAGCTATGGCTACACCTTC
>TRBD2|TRBV9|TRBJ2-4|.
CASSGWDGGLAGGTGAKNIQYF
TGTGCCAGCAGCGGCTGGGACGGGGGACTAGCGGGAGGGACTGGAGCCAAAAACATTCAGTACTTC
>TRBD1|TRBV30|TRBJ1-2|.
CAWSVWTGTNYGYTF
TGTGCCTGGAGTGTATGGACAGGTACTAACTATGGCTACACCTTC
>.|TRBV20-1|TRBJ1-2|.
CSATDSYGYTF
TGCAGTGCTACCGACAGCTATGGCTACACCTTC
>.|TRBV14|TRBJ1-1|.
CASSQEGRGRNTEALF
TGTGCCAGCAGCCAAGAAGGCCGGGGACGGAACACTGAAGCTCTCTTT
>TRBD1|TRBV9|TRBJ2-5|.
CASRQGATGTQYF
TGTGCCAGCAGGCAGGGGGCTACTGGGACCCAGTACTTC
>.|TRBV5-1|TRBJ1-1|many
CASSFGTLNTEAFF
TGCGCCAGCAGCTTTGGGACCTTGAACACTGAAGCTTTCTTT
>TRBD1|TRBV28|TRBJ2-3|.
CASRDRHEGTDSQYF
TGTGCCAGCAGGGACAGGCATGAGGGCACAGATTCGCAGTATTTT
>.|TRBV24-1|TRBJ2-2|few
CATRSDRNTGELFF
TGTGCCACCAGGAGTGACAGAAACACCGGGGAGCTGTTTTTT
>TRBD1|TRBV7-9|TRBJ2-7|.
CASSPAWDRKDEQYF
TGTGCCAGCAGCCCAGCCTGGGACAGGAAGGACGAGCAGTACTTC
>TRBD2|TRBV3-1|TRBJ2-7|.
CASTQEASGSYEQYF
TGTGCCAGCACCCAAGAAGCTAGCGGCTCCTACGAGCAGTACTTC
>TRBD2|TRBV6-2/TRBV6-3|TRBJ2-3|few
CASSYPNPWREGSLSKNTQYF
TGTGCCAGCAGTTACCCTAACCCTTGGCGGGAGGGTTCCCTGAGTAAGAATACGCAGTATTTT
>TRBD1|TRBV20-1|TRBJ1-2|.
CSARGPTGVHGYTF
TGCAGTGCTAGAGGTCCGACAGGGGTACATGGCTACACCTTC
>.|TRBV12-3/TRBV12-4|TRBJ2-5|few
CASGLQETQYF
TGTGCCAGCGGCCTCCAAGAGACCCAGTACTTC